This TCR beta chain was captured by sequencing in a study of regulatory T cells in long-lasting Graves disease. In this sample, this clonotype turned up many times. Germline CDR1 and CDR2: MNHGY and SVAAGI. There are 16 residues in the CDR3. V dropped 4 bases and J dropped 5; count of bases not matched to a gene: 9. Arm-PCR of CDR3 regions and iRepertoire HTBI primers were the basis on which TCR beta libraries were built. TCRdb reanalysed the multiplex PCR reads using MiXCR and keeps one entry per CDR3 protein. Of approximately 500,000 distinct CDR3 sequences in the sample, roughly 21% are singletons; the top ten hold 6.5% to 9%. Time point indicated: persistent/refractory GD, antithyroid drugs over 5 years with positive TRAb. From PBMCs, RNA was extracted and then used to make the TCR library.

This TCR came from a female donor with Graves disease. Sequencing was performed on peripheral blood mononuclear cells (PBMCs), taken when the disease was refractory, from a patient treated with antithyroid drugs. This chain uses TRBV6-9 with TRBJ2-5, with 11 bases matching TRBD2. The CDR3 spells CASSFVAGGPKETQYF. The CDR3 coding sequence is TGTGCCAGCAGTTTTGTAGCGGGAGGGCCCAAGGAGACCCAGTACTTC.